This T cell receptor beta chain was captured in a study of beta chain features in type 1 diabetes. Reverse transcription of all isolated RNA meant that expressed TCRB transcripts were sequenced. Assay used: immunoSEQ multiplex PCR; TCRdb lists only in-frame clones, some missing. The sample yields around 300,000 clones, over 12% seen once. The germline V gene has CDR1 MDHEN and CDR2 SYDVKM. Between the trimmed V and J ends, which lost 10 bases and 4 bases, there was a span of 14 bases. The CDR3 runs 12 residues. By way of CD45RO/CCR7/CD25/CD127/CD95/CD27, the CD4+ regulatory, stem cell-like memory, central memory and naive cells were sorted. Sorted populations all had greater than 95% purity. Findings and caveats of the study: Sequencing used cDNA, and cells with high TCR expression could therefore be over-represented. Significant though moderate, a shortening of TCRB CDR3s appeared in all four CD4+ subsets of Type 1 diabetes patients. Reduced insertions and increased deletions marked VDJ junctions in type 1 diabetes patients.

Only a few counts were recorded for this clone. What it recognizes is unknown. The specimen sequenced was naive CD4+ T cells from blood. The chain links TRBV28 to TRBJ2-7; D is unresolved. The sequence came from a man between 18 and 35 years old with type 1 diabetes. The chain's CDR3 is CATQTLPYEQYF. The CDR3 coding sequence is TGTGCCACCCAGACACTTCCATACGAGCAGTACTTC. Full variable domain (outside the CDR3, taken from reference TRBV28 and TRBJ2-7): DVKVTQSSRYLVKRTGEKVFLECVQDMDHENMFWYRQDPGLGLRLIYFSYDVKMKEKGDIPEGYSVSREKKERFSLILESASTNQTSMYLCATQTLPYEQYFGPGTRLTVT.